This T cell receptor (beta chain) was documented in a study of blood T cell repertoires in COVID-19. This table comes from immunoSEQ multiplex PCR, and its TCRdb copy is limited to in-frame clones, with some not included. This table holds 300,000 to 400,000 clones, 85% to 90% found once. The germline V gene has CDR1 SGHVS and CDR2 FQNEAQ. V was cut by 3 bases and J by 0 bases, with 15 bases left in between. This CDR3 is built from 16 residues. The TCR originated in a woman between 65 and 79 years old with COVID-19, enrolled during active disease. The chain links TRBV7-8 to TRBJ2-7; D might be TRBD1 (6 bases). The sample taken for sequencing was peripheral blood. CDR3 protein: CASSFAAGESSYEQYF. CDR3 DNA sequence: TGTGCCAGCAGCTTCGCGGCAGGGGAGAGCTCCTACGAGCAGTACTTC. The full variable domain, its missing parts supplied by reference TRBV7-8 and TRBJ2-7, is GAGVSQSPRYKVAKRGQDVALRCDPISGHVSLFWYQQALGQGPEFLTYFQNEAQLDKSGLPSDRFFAERPEGSVSTLKIQRTQQEDSAVYLCASSFAAGESSYEQYFGPGTRLTVT.